Shown below are 26 T cell receptor beta chains from a single sample sequenced in a study of T-cell reconstitution after alpha-beta-depleted transplantation in children. Unique molecular identifiers were built into the TCRbeta library. TCRdb recomputed calls from the PCR reads with MiXCR, one row per CDR3 protein. The table has approximately 520,000 distinct CDR3 sequences, less than 35% seen once. This material consisted of PBMCs from the stem cell graft donor, taken from the stem cell graft. All receptors come from a human donor who donated a stem cell graft to a child with aplastic anemia.

This clonotype came up a few times. The CDR3 sequence: CSVEASGANVLTF. CDR3 bases: TGCAGCGTTGAAGCTTCTGGGGCCAACGTCCTGACTTTC. The V gene is TRBV29-1, the J gene TRBJ2-6; D remains unclear. The CDR3 covers 13 residues. Deletions cut 1 base from V and 1 base from J, with 2 bases between. Germline V gene data show CDR1 as SQVTM and CDR2 as ANQGSEA.

J is TRBJ1-2 and V is TRBV5-5, with 8 bases that match TRBD1. The CDR3 runs 14 residues. The germline CDR1 and CDR2 sequences are SGHKS and YYEKEE (reference sequence). V shed 0 bases and J 10 bases; nucleotides not matched to a gene: 8. The CDR3: CASSLDGQGISYTF. The DNA for the CDR3 is TGTGCCAGCAGCTTGGATGGACAGGGTATATCCTACACCTTC.

This chain connects TRBV9 to TRBJ2-7; D is unclear. Germline CDR1 and CDR2: SGDLS and YYNGEE. Trimming took 4 bases from V and 2 from J, leaving 13 bases between them. There are 14 residues in the CDR3. The CDR3 bases are TGTGCCAGCAGCTCTGTCGCCGAAACCTACGAGCAGTACTTC. Its translation is CASSSVAETYEQYF.

The V and J genes are TRBV11-3 and TRBJ2-3, with D possibly TRBD2 on 6 matching bases. Per germline, CDR1 SGHNT and CDR2 YENEEA. There are 15 residues in the CDR3. With 1 base removed from V and 7 bases from J, the gap between germline ends came to 15 bases. The CDR3, as DNA: TGTGCCAGCAGCTTAGGATTTAGCGGATTGAATACGCAGTATTTT. Encoded protein: CASSLGFSGLNTQYF.

CDR3 bases: TGTGCCAGCAGCGTTGGCGGGATACGGTTTGATGAGCAGTTCTTC. Its protein product is CASSVGGIRFDEQFF. V gene TRBV7-9 combines with J gene TRBJ2-1, with D perhaps matching TRBD2 (6 bases). Germline V gene data show CDR1 as SEHNR and CDR2 as FQNEAQ (reference sequence). Deletions cut 5 bases from V and 8 bases from J, with 19 bases between. The CDR3 totals 15 residues.

This clonotype was detected only once. The chain is built from TRBV3-1 and TRBJ2-2, with a weak D call TRBD2 (5 bases). The germline V and J ends were trimmed by 11 bases and 6 bases, with 10 bases remaining between them. This CDR3 contains 11 residues. Germline loops: CDR1 LGHDT, CDR2 YNNKEL (reference sequence). As DNA, the CDR3 is TGTGCCTCTTGGGGAGCCGGGGAGCTGTTTTTT. This translates into CASWGAGELFF.

The table lists this clonotype with a few counts. The genes are TRBV29-1 and TRBJ1-1; D gene uncertain. V was pared by 4 bases and J by 8 bases, with 11 bases between. This CDR3 has 11 amino acids. Germline values: CDR1 SQVTM, CDR2 ANQGSEA. The CDR3 loop reads CSVVGIREAFF. CDR3 nucleotides: TGCAGCGTTGTCGGGATCCGAGAAGCTTTCTTT.

The sample holds one count of this clonotype. V and J are TRBV5-1 and TRBJ1-4; no firm D call. The CDR3 extends over 12 amino acids. V lost 5 bases, J lost 4 bases, and 6 bases lay in between. Germline CDR1 and CDR2: SGHRS and YFSETQ. This CDR3 is CASSEYNEKLFF. CDR3 bases: TGCGCCAGCAGTGAATATAATGAAAAACTGTTTTTT.

Only a few counts were recorded for this clonotype. This chain uses TRBV5-5 with TRBJ2-7; D gene unclear. Trimming stripped 0 bases from V and 6 bases from J, with 13 bases between. The CDR3 length is 14 residues. The germline CDR1 and CDR2 sequences are SGHKS and YYEKEE (reference sequence). CDR3 in amino acids: CASSLAPSHVEQYF. CDR3 in DNA: TGTGCCAGCAGCTTGGCCCCCTCACATGTCGAGCAGTACTTC.

This chain links TRBV18 with TRBJ2-7; a possible D gene is TRBD1 (6 bases). The V gene lost 3 bases and the J gene lost 4 bases, with 7 bases spanning the gap. Germline CDR1 KGHSH, CDR2 LQKENI. The CDR3 loop spans 12 amino acids. The CDR3 bases are TGTGCCAGCTCACCGGACAGATACGAGCAGTACGTC. It translates to CASSPDRYEQYV.

This clonotype has only a few counts. This rearrangement joins TRBV20-1 to TRBJ2-4; TRBD2 matches at 11 bases. The germline V gene has CDR1 DFQATT and CDR2 SNEGSKA (reference sequence). Unmatched junction bases numbered 11, after V lost 1 base and J lost 3 bases. The CDR3 sequence is 18 residues long. Here the CDR3 DNA reads TGCAGTGCTAGAGGTTCGATAGCGGGAGGGCTTGACAAAAACATTCAGTACTTC. Translated, it gives CSARGSIAGGLDKNIQYF.

This clonotype was detected only a few times. V and J are TRBV10-3 and TRBJ1-1; D is undetermined. V gave up 3 bases and J gave up 1 base, with 6 bases separating them. CDR1 and CDR2 from the germline V gene are ENHRY and SYGVKD. This CDR3 contains 13 residues. The CDR3 coding sequence is TGTGCCATCAGTGATCTGGGGAACACTGAAGCTTTCTTT. As protein: CAISDLGNTEAFF.

The chain is built from TRBV5-6 and TRBJ1-1; D is unresolved. The V gene lost 4 bases and the J gene lost 2 bases, with 9 bases spanning the gap. CDR1 and CDR2 from the germline V gene are SGHDT and YYEEEE. This CDR3 region has 13 residues. The CDR3 DNA follows: TGTGCCAGCAGCCCTGCAGCCAACACTGAAGCTTTCTTT. This translates into CASSPAANTEAFF.

The chain carries TRBV29-1 and TRBJ1-5; TRBD1 might be the D (6 bases). The CDR3 length is 14 residues. Germline CDR1 SQVTM, CDR2 ANQGSEA. Trimming took off 5 bases at V and 6 bases at J, with 17 bases between the two ends. The CDR3 nucleotides are TGCAGCGTTACGGACAGCGGGGGCCTTCAGCCCCAGCATTTT. Amino acid sequence: CSVTDSGGLQPQHF.

The gene calls are TRBV20-1 and TRBJ1-2; TRBD1 aligns across 11 bases. Germline loops: CDR1 DFQATT, CDR2 SNEGSKA (reference sequence). This CDR3 has 16 residues. V lost 2 bases to trimming and J lost 2 bases; unmatched junction nucleotides: 7. The CDR3 bases are TGCAGTGCTAGACTGGACAGGGGGCGGAAGAACTATGGCTACACCTTC. Amino acid sequence: CSARLDRGRKNYGYTF.

The rearrangement uses TRBV18 and TRBJ2-1; TRBD1 is a possible D gene (5 bases). The V gene's germline CDR1 is KGHSH and CDR2 LQKENI. The V gene lost 2 bases and the J gene lost 8 bases, with 16 bases spanning the gap. The length of the CDR3 is 15 residues. The CDR3 DNA follows: TGTGCCAGCTCACCAAGGCAGGGCTCTTTCGATGAGCAGTTCTTC. This translates into CASSPRQGSFDEQFF.

This clonotype has only a few counts. This chain connects TRBV25-1 to TRBJ2-3; TRBD1 is a possible D gene (6 bases). V dropped 2 bases and J dropped 1 base, with 10 bases sitting between them. Looked up from germline, CDR1 is MGHDK and CDR2 is SYGVNS. This CDR3 has 15 residues. The chain's CDR3 is CASSEPGQGTDTQYF. DNA of the CDR3: TGTGCCAGCAGTGAACCGGGACAAGGCACAGATACGCAGTATTTT.

Only a few counts were recorded for this clonotype. The chain carries TRBV15 and TRBJ1-6; 7 positions agree with TRBD1. This CDR3 is 17 amino acids long. Germline V gene sequence: CDR1 LNHNV, CDR2 YYDKDF (reference sequence). The J segment lost 2 bases and the V segment lost 3 bases, leaving 7 bases of the junction unmatched. The CDR3 protein is CATSSDYRGTYNSPLHF. The CDR3 DNA reads TGTGCCACCAGCAGTGACTACAGGGGAACCTATAATTCACCCCTCCACTTT.

The CDR3 coding sequence is TGTGCCAGTAGTATTACCGGGCCGGACAATGAGCAGTTCTTC. It is translated as CASSITGPDNEQFF. The gene calls are TRBV19 and TRBJ2-1; no clear D. The V gene's germline CDR1 is LNHDA and CDR2 SQIVND (reference sequence). The CDR3 runs 14 residues. V was clipped by 3 bases and J by 5 bases, with 11 bases between them.

The gene calls are TRBV12-3 or TRBV12-4 and TRBJ2-3; D tentatively fits TRBD1 or TRBD2 (5 bases each). Trimming took 5 bases from V and 5 from J, leaving 14 bases between them. This CDR3 contains 14 residues. DNA for the CDR3: TGTGCCAGCAGTCCCCGGGACCCACGAGATACGCAGTATTTT. Its protein product is CASSPRDPRDTQYF.

This clonotype came up a few times. The chain joins TRBV7-2 to TRBJ2-3, with TRBD2 matching 12 bases. CDR3 length: 16 amino acids. CDR1 is SGHTA and CDR2 is FQGNSA in the germline V gene. V lost 1 base and J lost 4; bases outside the gene matches: 3. DNA for the CDR3: TGTGCCAGCAGCTTAGGACTAGCGGGAGCTGCAGATACGCAGTATTTT. It codes for CASSLGLAGAADTQYF. The variable domain in full, completed from reference TRBV7-2 and TRBJ2-3, reads GAGVSQSPSNKVTEKGKDVELRCDPISGHTALYWYRQSLGQGLEFLIYFQGNSAPDKSGLPSDRFSAERTGGSVSTLTIQRTQQEDSAVYLCASSLGLAGAADTQYFGPGTRLTVL.

The gene calls are TRBV28 and TRBJ2-7; 7 positions match TRBD1. The CDR3 has 14 residues. With 6 bases clipped from V and 4 bases from J, the junction kept 9 bases outside the gene matches. Per germline, CDR1 MDHEN and CDR2 SYDVKM. The CDR3 sequence: CASSQGGSGYEQYV. The DNA of the CDR3 is TGTGCCAGCAGCCAAGGGGGCTCTGGTTACGAGCAGTACGTC.

V gene TRBV13 combines with J gene TRBJ1-2; TRBD1 aligns across 7 bases. The ends lost 5 bases at V and 4 bases at J; junction bases unmatched: 4. The CDR3 covers 13 residues. The germline gives CDR1 PRHDT, CDR2 FYEKMQ (reference sequence). The CDR3 coding sequence is TGTGCCAGCAGCCCCCGGGACAGCTATGGCTACACCTTC. This sequence encodes CASSPRDSYGYTF.

This clonotype was detected only a few times. J is TRBJ1-2 and V is TRBV6-5; unclear D gene. CDR1 and CDR2 (germline): MNHEY, SVGAGI. V was shortened by 0 bases and J by 3 bases, with 14 bases between the two germline ends. CDR3 length: 16 amino acids. CDR3 sequence (DNA): TGTGCCAGCAGTTACTCAGGTGCGGGAGGGCACTATGGCTACACCTTC. Translated, it gives CASSYSGAGGHYGYTF.

This chain uses TRBV12-3 or TRBV12-4 with TRBJ2-5; 9 nucleotides agree with TRBD1. CDR3 length equals 17 residues. J lost 5 bases, V lost 4 bases, and 14 bases had no gene match. DNA of the CDR3: TGTGCCAGCAGTTCCATGGGGACAGGGTCCCTCGGGGAGACCCAGTACTTC. Protein: CASSSMGTGSLGETQYF.

This sequence joins TRBV27 and TRBJ1-5; tentative D call: TRBD1 (5 bases). Trimming shortened V by 5 bases and J by 0 bases, and 11 bases separated the two germline ends. Germline CDR1 is MNHEY and CDR2 is SMNVEV (reference sequence). The CDR3 consists of 15 residues. The CDR3 region has the DNA TGTGCCAGCAGTCAAAGGGGCCATAGCAATCAGCCCCAGCATTTT. Translated, it gives CASSQRGHSNQPQHF.